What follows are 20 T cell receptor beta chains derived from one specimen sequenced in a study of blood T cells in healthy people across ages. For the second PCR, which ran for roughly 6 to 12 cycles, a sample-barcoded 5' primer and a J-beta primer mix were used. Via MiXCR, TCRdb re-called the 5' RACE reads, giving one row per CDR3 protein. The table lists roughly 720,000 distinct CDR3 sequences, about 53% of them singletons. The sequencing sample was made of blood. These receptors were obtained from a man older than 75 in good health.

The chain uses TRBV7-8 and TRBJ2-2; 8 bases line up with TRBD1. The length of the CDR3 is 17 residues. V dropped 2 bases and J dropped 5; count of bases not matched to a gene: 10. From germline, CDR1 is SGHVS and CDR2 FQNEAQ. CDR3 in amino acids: CASSLTRRGRETGELFF. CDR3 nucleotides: TGTGCCAGCAGCTTAACCCGCAGGGGGCGTGAAACCGGGGAGCTGTTTTTT.

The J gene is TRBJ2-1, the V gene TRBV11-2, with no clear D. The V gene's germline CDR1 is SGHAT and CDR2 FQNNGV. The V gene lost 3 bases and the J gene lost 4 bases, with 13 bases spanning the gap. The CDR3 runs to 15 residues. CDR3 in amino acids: CASSFRIAAYNEQFF. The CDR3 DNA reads TGTGCCAGCAGCTTTAGGATAGCAGCATACAATGAGCAGTTCTTC.

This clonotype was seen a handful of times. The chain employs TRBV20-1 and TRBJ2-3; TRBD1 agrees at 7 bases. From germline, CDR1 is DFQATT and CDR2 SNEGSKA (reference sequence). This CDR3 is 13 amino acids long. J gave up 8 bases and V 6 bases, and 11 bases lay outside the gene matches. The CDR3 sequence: CSATDRSDGTQYF. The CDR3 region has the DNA TGCAGTGCCACGGACAGGTCCGACGGTACGCAGTATTTT.

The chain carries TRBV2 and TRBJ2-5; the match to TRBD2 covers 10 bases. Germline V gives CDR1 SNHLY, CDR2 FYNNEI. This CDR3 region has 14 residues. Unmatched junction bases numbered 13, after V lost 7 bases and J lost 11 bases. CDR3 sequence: CASMYLAGVNEQYF. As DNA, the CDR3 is TGTGCCAGCATGTATCTAGCGGGAGTCAATGAGCAGTACTTC.

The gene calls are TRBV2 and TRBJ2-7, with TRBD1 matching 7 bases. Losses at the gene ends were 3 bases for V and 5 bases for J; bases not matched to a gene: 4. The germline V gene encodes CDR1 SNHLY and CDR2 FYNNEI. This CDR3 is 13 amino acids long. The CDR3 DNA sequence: TGTGCCAGCAGTGATCAGGGGGTACACGAGCAGTACTTC. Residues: CASSDQGVHEQYF.

The CDR3 coding sequence is TGTGCCAGCAGTCCCACAGGGAACCCCTACAATGAGCAGTTCTTC. This encodes CASSPTGNPYNEQFF. The chain joins TRBV6-1 to TRBJ2-1; maybe TRBD1 (6 bases). The CDR3 sequence is 15 residues long. Germline CDR1 reads MNHNS; CDR2 reads SASEGT. The ends were cut back, 5 bases at V and 2 bases at J, with 13 bases in the middle.

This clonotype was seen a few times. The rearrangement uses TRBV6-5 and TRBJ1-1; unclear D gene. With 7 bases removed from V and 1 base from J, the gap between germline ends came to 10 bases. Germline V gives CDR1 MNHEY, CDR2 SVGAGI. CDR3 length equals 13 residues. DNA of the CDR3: TGTGCCAGCACCCCCGCGGAGAACACTGAAGCTTTCTTT. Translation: CASTPAENTEAFF.

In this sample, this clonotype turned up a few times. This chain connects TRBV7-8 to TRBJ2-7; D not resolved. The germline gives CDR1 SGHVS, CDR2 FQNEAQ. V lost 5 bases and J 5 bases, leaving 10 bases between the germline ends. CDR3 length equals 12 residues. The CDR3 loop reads CASSHQDHEQYF. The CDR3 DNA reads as TGTGCCAGCAGCCACCAGGACCACGAGCAGTACTTC. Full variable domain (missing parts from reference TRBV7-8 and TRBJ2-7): GAGVSQSPRYKVAKRGQDVALRCDPISGHVSLFWYQQALGQGPEFLTYFQNEAQLDKSGLPSDRFFAERPEGSVSTLKIQRTQQEDSAVYLCASSHQDHEQYFGPGTRLTVT.

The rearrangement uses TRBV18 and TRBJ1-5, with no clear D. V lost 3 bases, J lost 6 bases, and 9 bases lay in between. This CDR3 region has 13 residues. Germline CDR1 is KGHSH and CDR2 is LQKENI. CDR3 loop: CASSPVRAQPQHF. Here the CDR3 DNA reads TGTGCCAGCTCACCGGTTAGGGCTCAGCCCCAGCATTTT.

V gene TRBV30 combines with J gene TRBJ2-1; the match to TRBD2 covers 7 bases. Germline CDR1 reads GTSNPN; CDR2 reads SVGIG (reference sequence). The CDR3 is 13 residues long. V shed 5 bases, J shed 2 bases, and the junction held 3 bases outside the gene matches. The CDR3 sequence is CAWSGLAYNEQFF. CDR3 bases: TGTGCCTGGTCCGGACTAGCCTACAATGAGCAGTTCTTC.

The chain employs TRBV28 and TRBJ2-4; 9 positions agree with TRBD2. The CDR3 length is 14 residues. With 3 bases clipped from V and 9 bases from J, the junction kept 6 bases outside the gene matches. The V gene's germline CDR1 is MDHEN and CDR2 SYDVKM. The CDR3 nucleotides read TGTGCCAGCAGTTTGGCTAGCGGGGCAGTCATTCAGTACTTC. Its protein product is CASSLASGAVIQYF.

DNA of the CDR3: TGCAGTGCCCCCGGGGGCAGGGGGAAGTATGGCTACACCTTC. Translating gives CSAPGGRGKYGYTF. The chain carries TRBV20-1 and TRBJ1-2; 7 bases fit TRBD1. The CDR3 runs 14 residues. The V and J ends lost 6 bases and 5 bases, in that order; junction bases with no gene match: 12. Looked up from germline, CDR1 is DFQATT and CDR2 is SNEGSKA (reference sequence).

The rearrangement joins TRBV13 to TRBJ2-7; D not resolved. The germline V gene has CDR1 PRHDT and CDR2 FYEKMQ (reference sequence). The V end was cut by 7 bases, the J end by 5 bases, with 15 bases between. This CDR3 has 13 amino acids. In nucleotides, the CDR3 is TGTGCCAGCACCCTTAGGGCGTTGGACGAGCAGTACTTC. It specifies CASTLRALDEQYF.

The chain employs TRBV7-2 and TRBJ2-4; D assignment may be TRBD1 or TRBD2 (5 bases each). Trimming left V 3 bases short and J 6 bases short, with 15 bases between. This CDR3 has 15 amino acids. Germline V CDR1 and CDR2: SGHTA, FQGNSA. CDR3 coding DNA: TGTGCCAGCAGCTTCGACGGAACGGGACGAAACATTCAGTACTTC. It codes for CASSFDGTGRNIQYF.

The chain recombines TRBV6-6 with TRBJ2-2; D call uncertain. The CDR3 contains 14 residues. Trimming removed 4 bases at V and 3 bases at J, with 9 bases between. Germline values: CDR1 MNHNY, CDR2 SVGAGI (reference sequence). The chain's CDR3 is CASSLPRHTGELFF. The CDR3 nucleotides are TGTGCCAGCAGTTTGCCCCGGCACACCGGGGAGCTGTTTTTT.

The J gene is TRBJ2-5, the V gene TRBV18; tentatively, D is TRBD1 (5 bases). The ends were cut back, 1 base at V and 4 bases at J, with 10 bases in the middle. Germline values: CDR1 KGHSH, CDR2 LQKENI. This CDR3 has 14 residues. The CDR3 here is CASSPLPGPETQYF. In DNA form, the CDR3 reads TGTGCCAGCTCACCACTCCCAGGGCCAGAGACCCAGTACTTC.

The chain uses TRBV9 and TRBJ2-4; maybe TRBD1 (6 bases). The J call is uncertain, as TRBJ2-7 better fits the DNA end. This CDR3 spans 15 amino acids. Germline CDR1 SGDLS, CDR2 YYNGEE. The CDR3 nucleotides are TGTGCCAGCAGCGGAGGGACACCCCTATGGGGCGAGCAGTACTTC. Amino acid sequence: CASSGGTPLWGEQYF.

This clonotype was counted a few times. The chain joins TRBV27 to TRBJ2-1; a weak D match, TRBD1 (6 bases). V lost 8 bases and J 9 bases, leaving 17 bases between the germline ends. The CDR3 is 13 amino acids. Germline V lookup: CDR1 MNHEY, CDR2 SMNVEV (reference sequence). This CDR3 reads CASCGRQGSEQFF. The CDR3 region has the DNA TGTGCCAGCTGCGGAAGGCAGGGGTCTGAGCAGTTCTTC.

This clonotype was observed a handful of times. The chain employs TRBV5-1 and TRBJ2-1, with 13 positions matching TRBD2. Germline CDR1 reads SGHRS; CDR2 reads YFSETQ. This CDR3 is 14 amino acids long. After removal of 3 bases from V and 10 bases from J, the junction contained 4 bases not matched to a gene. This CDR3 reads CASSYGLAGVEQFF. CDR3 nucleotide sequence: TGCGCCAGCAGCTACGGACTAGCGGGAGTCGAGCAGTTCTTC.

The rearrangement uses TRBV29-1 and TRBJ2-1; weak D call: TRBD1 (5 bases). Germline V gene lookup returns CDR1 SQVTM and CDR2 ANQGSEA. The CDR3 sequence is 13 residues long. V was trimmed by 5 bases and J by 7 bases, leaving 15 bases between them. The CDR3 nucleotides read TGCAGCGTTCGCCAGGGCAGGGCAAATGAGCAGTTCTTC. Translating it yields CSVRQGRANEQFF.